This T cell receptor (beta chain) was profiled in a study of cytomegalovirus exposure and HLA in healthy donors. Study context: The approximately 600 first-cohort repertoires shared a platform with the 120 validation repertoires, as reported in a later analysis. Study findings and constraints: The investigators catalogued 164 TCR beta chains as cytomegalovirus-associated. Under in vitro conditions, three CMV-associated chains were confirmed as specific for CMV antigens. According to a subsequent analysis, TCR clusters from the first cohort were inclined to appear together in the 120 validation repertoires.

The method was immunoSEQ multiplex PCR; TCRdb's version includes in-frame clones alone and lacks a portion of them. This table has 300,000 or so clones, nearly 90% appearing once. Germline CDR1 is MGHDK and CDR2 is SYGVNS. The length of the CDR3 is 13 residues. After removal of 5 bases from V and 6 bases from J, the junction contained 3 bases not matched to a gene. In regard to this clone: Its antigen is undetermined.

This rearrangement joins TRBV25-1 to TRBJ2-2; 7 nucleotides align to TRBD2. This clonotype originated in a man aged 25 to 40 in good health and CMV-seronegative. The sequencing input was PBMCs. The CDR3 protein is CASSSGEAGELFF. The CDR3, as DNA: TGTGCCAGCAGTAGCGGGGAGGCCGGGGAGCTGTTTTTT. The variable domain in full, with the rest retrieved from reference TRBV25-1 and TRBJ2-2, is EADIYQTPRYLVIGTGKKITLECSQTMGHDKMYWYQQDPGMELHLIHYSYGVNSTEKGDLSSESTVSRIRTEHFPLTLESARPSHTSQYLCASSSGEAGELFFGEGSRLTVL.